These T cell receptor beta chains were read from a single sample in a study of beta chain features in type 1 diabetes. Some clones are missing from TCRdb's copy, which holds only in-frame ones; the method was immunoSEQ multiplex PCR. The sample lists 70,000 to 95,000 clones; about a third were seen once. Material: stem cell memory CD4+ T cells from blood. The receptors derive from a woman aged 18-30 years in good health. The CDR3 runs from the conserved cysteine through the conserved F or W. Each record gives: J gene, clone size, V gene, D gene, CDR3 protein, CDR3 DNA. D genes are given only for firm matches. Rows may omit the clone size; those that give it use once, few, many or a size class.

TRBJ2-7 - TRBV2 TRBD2 CASSETGTSRRTGYF TGTGCCAGCAGTGAGACCGGGACTAGCAGGCGAACGGGGTACTTC
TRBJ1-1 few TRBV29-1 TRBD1 CSVLRGYRGDTEAFF TGCAGCGTCCTCCGGGGGTACAGGGGGGACACTGAAGCTTTCTTT
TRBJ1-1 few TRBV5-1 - CASSFTLRGKNTEAFF TGCGCCAGCAGCTTTACCCTCAGGGGTAAGAACACTGAAGCTTTCTTT
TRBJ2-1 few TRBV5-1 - CASSQTSSSYNEQFF TGCGCCAGCAGCCAAACTAGCAGCTCCTACAATGAGCAGTTCTTC
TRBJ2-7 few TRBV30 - CAWSGSDEQYF TGTGCCTGGAGTGGCAGCGACGAGCAGTACTTC
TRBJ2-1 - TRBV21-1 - CASSKSPSGQANEQFF TGTGCCAGCAGCAAATCTCCTTCGGGACAGGCAAATGAGCAGTTCTTC
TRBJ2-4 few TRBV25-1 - CASLGRDIQYF TGTGCCAGCCTAGGAAGAGACATTCAGTACTTC
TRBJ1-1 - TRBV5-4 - CASSFLGGRAFF TGTGCCAGCAGCTTTTTGGGGGGGCGAGCTTTCTTT
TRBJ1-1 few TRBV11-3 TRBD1 CASSLGGAGGSTEAFF TGTGCCAGCAGCTTAGGTGGGGCAGGGGGAAGCACTGAAGCTTTCTTT
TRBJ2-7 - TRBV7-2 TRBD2 CASARGGPYEQYF TGTGCCAGCGCTCGGGGGGGCCCCTACGAGCAGTACTTC
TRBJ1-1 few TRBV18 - CASSQMNTEAFF TGTGCCAGCTCGCAGATGAACACTGAAGCTTTCTTT